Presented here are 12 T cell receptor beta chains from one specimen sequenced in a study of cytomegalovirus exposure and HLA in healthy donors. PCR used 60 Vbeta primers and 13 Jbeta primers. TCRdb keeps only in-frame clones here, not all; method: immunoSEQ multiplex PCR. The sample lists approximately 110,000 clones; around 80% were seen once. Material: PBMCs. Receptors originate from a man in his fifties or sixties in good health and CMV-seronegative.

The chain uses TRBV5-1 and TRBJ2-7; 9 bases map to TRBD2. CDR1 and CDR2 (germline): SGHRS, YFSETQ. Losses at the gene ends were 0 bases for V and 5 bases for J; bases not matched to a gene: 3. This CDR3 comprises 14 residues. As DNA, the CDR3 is TGCGCCAGCAGCTTGGATAGCGGGGGCGACGAGCAGTACTTC. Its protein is CASSLDSGGDEQYF.

The CDR3 DNA reads as TGTGCCAGCAGTCCGGGACAGGGATTCAAGCAGTACTTC. It codes for CASSPGQGFKQYF. The chain recombines TRBV28 with TRBJ2-7; 9 nucleotides line up with TRBD1. Germline CDR1 and CDR2: MDHEN and SYDVKM. Trimming at V came to 5 bases and at J to 8 bases, leaving 7 bases not matched to a gene. The CDR3 is 13 residues long.

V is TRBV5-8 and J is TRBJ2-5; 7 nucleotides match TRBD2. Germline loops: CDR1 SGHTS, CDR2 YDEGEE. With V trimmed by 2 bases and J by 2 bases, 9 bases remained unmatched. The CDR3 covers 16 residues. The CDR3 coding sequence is TGTGCCAGCAGCTTAGGAGGACTAGGAGGACAAGAGACCCAGTACTTC. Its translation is CASSLGGLGGQETQYF. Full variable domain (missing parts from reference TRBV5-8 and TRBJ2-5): EAGVTQSPTHLIKTRGQQATLRCSPISGHTSVYWYQQALGLGLQFLLWYDEGEERNRGNFPPRFSGRQFPNYSSELNVNALELEDSALYLCASSLGGLGGQETQYFGPGTRLLVL.

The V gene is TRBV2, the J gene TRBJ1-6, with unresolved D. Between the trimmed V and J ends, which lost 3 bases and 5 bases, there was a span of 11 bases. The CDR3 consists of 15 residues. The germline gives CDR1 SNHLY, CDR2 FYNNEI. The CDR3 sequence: CASSDSGGNNSPLHF. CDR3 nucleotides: TGTGCCAGCAGTGATTCGGGAGGGAATAATTCACCCCTCCACTTT.

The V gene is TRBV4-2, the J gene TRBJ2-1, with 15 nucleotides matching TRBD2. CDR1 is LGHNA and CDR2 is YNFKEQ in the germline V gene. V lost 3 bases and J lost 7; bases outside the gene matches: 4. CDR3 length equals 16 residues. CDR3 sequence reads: CASSHGTSGRNNEQFF. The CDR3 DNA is TGTGCCAGCAGCCACGGGACTAGCGGGAGGAATAATGAGCAGTTCTTC.

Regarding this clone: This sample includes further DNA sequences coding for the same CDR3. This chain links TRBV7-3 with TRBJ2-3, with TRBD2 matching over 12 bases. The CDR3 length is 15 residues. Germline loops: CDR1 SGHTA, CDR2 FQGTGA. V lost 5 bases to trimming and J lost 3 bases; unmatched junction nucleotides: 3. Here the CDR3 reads CASSLGLAGTDTQYF. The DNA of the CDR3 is TGTGCCAGCAGCCTCGGACTAGCGGGAACAGATACGCAGTATTTT.

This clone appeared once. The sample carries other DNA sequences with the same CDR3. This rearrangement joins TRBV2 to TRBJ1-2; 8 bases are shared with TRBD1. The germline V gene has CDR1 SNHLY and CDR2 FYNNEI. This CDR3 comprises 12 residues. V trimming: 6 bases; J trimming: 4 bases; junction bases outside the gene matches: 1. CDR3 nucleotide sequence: TGTGCCAGCAGAGGACAGGGCTATGGCTACACCTTC. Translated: CASRGQGYGYTF.

CDR3 loop: CASSQDWTRADTQYF. The DNA of the CDR3 is TGCGCCAGCAGCCAAGATTGGACTAGAGCAGATACGCAGTATTTT. The V and J genes are TRBV4-3 and TRBJ2-3; 7 positions agree with TRBD2. Trimming took 0 bases from V and 4 from J; bases not matched to a gene: 4. The CDR3 extends over 15 amino acids. Per the germline V gene, CDR1 is LGHNA and CDR2 is YSLEER.

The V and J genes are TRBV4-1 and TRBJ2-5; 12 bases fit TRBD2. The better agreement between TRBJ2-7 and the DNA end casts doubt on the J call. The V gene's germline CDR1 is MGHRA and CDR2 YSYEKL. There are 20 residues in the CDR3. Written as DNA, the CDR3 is TGCGCCAGCAGCCAAGATACGGTTCAACTAGCGGGGGGCCAGGGGTACGAGCAGTACTTC. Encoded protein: CASSQDTVQLAGGQGYEQYF.

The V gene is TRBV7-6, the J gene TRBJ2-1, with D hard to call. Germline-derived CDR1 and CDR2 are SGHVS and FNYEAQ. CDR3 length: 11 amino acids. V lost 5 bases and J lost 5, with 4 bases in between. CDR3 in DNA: TGTGCCAGCAGCATAAACAATGAGCAGTTCTTC. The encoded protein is CASSINNEQFF.

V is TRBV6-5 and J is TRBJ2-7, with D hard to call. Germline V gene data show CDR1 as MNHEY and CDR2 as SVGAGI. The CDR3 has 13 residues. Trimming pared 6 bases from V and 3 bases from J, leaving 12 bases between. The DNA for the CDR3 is TGTGCCAGCAGCCCCGGTGGTTACTACGAGCAGTACTTC. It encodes CASSPGGYYEQYF.

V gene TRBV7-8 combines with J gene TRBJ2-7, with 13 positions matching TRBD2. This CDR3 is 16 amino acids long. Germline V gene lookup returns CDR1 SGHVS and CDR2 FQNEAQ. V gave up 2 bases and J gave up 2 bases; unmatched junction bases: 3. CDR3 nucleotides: TGTGCCAGCAGCTTACGGACTAGCGGGGGCCCCTACGAGCAGTACTTC. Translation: CASSLRTSGGPYEQYF.